This TCR beta chain comes out of a study of T cell responses to AZD1222 COVID-19 vaccine. Findings and caveats of the study: The study found Spike-specific TCR breadth and depth rose after two AZD1222 doses. In a largely white British group with more females than males, clonal diversity was possibly underestimated.

Generated by immunoSEQ multiplex PCR, the TCRdb table keeps only in-frame clones and is missing some. Of roughly 80,000 clones in the sample, under 95% were seen once. As concerns this clone: Its antigen is undetermined.

The TCR was taken from an adult who received the AZD1222 COVID-19 vaccine. The sequencing here drew on peripheral blood, taken 28 days after the second AZD1222 dose.

CDR3 protein: CASRTGTARNYGYTF. As DNA, the CDR3 is TGTGCCAGTAGGACCGGGACGGCAAGAAACTATGGCTACACCTTC. The chain recombines TRBV19 with TRBJ1-2, with a tentative D call TRBD1 (5 bases). Germline CDR1 reads LNHDA; CDR2 reads SQIVND (reference sequence). V dropped 6 bases and J dropped 2 bases, with 16 bases sitting between them. This CDR3 region has 15 residues.